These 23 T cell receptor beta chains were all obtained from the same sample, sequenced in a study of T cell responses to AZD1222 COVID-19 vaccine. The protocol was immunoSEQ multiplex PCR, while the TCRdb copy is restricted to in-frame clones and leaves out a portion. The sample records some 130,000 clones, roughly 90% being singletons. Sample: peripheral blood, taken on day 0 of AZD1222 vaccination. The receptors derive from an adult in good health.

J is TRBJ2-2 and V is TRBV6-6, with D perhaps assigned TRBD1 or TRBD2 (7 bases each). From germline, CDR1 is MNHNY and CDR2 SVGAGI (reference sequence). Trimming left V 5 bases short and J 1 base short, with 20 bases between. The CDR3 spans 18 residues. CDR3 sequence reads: CASSPIRGGRENTGELFF. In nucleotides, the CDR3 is TGTGCCAGCAGTCCGATCAGGGGGGGGCGCGAGAACACCGGGGAGCTGTTTTTT.

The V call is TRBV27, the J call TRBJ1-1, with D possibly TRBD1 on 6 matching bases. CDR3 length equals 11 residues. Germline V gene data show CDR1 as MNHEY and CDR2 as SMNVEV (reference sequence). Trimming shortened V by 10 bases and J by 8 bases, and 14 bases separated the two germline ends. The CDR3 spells CATIKRGEAFF. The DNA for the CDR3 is TGTGCCACCATCAAAAGGGGGGAAGCTTTCTTT.

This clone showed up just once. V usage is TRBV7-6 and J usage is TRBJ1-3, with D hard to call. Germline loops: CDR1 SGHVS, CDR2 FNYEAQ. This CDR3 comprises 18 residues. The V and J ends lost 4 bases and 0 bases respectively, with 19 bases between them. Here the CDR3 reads CASSSSLKVESSGNTIYF. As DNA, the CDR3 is TGTGCCAGCAGCTCATCCCTTAAGGTGGAGAGCTCTGGAAACACCATATATTTT.

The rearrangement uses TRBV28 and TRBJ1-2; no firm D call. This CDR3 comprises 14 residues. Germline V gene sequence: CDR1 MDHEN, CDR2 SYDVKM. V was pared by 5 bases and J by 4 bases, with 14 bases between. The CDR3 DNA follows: TGTGCCAGCAGTACACAGAGGACGGCCTATGGCTACACCTTC. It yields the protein CASSTQRTAYGYTF.

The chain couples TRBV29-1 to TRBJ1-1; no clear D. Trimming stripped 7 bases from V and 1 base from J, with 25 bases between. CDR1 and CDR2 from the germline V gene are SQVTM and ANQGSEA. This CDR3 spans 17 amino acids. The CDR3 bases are TGCAGCGGGCTAGGGTTGGCAAACTCCTATGGGAACACTGAAGCTTTCTTT. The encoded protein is CSGLGLANSYGNTEAFF.

CDR3 protein: CASSSGGGEQPQHF. The CDR3 DNA follows: TGTGCCAGTAGCTCAGGAGGGGGAGAGCAGCCCCAGCATTTT. The chain carries TRBV19 and TRBJ1-5; D is possibly TRBD1 (6 bases). Germline V gene lookup returns CDR1 LNHDA and CDR2 SQIVND (reference sequence). Trimming shortened V by 6 bases and J by 7 bases, and 16 bases separated the two germline ends. The CDR3 loop spans 14 amino acids.

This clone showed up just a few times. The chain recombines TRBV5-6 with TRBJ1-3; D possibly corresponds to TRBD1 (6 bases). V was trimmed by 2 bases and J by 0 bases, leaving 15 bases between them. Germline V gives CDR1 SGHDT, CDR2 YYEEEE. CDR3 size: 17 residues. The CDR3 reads CASSLVGQPLSGNTIYF. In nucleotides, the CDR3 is TGTGCCAGCAGCTTAGTAGGACAGCCGCTCTCTGGAAACACCATATATTTT.

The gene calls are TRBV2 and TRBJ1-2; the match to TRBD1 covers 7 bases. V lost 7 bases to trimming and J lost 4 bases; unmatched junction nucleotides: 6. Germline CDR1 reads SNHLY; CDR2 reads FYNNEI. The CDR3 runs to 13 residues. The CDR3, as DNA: TGTGCCAGCATGTGGGACAGCTCCTATGGCTACACCTTC. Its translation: CASMWDSSYGYTF.

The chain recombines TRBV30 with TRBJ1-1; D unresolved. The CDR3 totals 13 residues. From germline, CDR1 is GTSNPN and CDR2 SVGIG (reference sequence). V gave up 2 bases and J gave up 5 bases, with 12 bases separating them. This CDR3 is CAWSSVGGTEAFF. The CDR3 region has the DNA TGTGCCTGGAGTAGCGTGGGAGGGACTGAAGCTTTCTTT.

The CDR3 coding sequence is TGTGCCAGCAGCGGCCGACAGGGGGGCTACGAGCAGTACTTC. Its translation is CASSGRQGGYEQYF. The V and J genes are TRBV7-2 and TRBJ2-7, with 9 bases aligning to TRBD1. The CDR3 totals 14 residues. CDR1 and CDR2 (germline): SGHTA, FQGNSA. V lost 5 bases, J lost 3 bases, and 5 bases stayed unmatched.

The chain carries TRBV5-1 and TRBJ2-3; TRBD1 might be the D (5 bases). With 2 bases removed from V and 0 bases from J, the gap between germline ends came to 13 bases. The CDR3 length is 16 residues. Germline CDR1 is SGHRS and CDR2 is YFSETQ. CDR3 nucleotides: TGCGCCAGCAGCTTAGGGGATTTTACTAGCACAGATACGCAGTATTTT. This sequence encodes CASSLGDFTSTDTQYF.

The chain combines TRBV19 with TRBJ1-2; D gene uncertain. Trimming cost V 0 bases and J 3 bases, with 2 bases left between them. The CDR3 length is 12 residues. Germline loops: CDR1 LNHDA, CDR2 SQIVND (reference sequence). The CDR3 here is CASSIEDYGYTF. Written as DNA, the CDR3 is TGTGCCAGTAGTATAGAGGACTATGGCTACACCTTC.

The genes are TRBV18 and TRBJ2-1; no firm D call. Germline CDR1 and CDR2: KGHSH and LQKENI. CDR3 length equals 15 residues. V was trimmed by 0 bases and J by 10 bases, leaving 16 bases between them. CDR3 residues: CASSPPEWDLIEQFF. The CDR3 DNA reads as TGTGCCAGCTCACCACCGGAGTGGGATCTGATAGAGCAGTTCTTC. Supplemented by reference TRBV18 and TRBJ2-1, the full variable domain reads NAGVMQNPRHLVRRRGQEARLRCSPMKGHSHVYWYRQLPEEGLKFMVYLQKENIIDESGMPKERFSAEFPKEGPSILRIQQVVRGDSAAYFCASSPPEWDLIEQFFGPGTRLTVL.

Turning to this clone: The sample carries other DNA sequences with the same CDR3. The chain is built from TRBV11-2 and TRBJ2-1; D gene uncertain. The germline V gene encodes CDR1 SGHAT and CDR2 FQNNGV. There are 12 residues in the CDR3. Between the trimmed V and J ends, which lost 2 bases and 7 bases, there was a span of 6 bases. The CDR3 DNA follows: TGTGCCAGCAGCTTATTGGGAAATGAGCAGTTCTTC. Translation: CASSLLGNEQFF.

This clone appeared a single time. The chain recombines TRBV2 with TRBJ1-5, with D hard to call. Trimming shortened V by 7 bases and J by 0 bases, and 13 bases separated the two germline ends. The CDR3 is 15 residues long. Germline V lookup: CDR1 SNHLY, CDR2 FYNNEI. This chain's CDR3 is CASTGEGFSNQPQHF. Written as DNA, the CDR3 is TGTGCCAGCACGGGAGAGGGTTTTAGCAATCAGCCCCAGCATTTT.

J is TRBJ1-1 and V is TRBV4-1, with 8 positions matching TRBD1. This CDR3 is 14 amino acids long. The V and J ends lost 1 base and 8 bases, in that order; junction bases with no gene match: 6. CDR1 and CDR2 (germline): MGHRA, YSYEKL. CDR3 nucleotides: TGCGCCAGCAGCCAAGCCGACAGGGGAGCCGAAGCTTTCTTT. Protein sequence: CASSQADRGAEAFF.

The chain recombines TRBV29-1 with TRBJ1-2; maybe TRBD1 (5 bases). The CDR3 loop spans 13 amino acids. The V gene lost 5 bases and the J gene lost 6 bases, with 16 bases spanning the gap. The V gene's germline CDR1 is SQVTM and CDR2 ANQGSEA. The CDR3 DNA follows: TGCAGCGTTTCTTTGGGAGGGGCGGATGGCTACACCTTC. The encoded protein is CSVSLGGADGYTF.

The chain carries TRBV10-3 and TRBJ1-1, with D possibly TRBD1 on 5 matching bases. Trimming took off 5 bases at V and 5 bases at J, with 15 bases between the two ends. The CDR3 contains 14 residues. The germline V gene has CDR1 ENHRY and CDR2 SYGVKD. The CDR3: CAISPPGKETEAFF. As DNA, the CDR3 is TGTGCCATCAGTCCTCCAGGGAAAGAGACTGAAGCTTTCTTT.

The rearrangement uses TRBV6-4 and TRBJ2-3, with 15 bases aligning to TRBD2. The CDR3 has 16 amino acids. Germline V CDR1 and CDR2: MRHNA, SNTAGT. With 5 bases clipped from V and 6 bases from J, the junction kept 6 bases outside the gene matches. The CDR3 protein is CASSRTSGGATDTQYF. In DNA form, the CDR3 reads TGTGCCAGCAGTCGGACTAGCGGGGGGGCCACGGATACGCAGTATTTT.

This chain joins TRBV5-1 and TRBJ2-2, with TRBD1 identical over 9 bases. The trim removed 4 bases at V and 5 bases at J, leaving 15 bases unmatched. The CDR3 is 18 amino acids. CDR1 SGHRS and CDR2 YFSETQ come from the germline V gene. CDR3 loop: CASSQTHSGQGFTGELFF. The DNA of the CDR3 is TGCGCCAGCAGCCAAACCCATTCGGGACAGGGATTTACCGGGGAGCTGTTTTTT.

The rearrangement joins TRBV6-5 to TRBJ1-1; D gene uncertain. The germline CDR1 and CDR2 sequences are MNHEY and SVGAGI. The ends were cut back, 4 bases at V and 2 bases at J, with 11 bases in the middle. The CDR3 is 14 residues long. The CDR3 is CASSSGSFNTEAFF. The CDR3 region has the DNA TGTGCCAGCAGTTCAGGATCCTTCAACACTGAAGCTTTCTTT.

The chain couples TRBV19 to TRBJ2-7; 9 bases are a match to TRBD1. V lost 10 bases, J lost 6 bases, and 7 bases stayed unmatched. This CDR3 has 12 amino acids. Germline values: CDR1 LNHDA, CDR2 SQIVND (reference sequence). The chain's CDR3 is CATENRGLEQYF. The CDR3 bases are TGTGCCACCGAAAACAGGGGGCTCGAGCAGTACTTC.

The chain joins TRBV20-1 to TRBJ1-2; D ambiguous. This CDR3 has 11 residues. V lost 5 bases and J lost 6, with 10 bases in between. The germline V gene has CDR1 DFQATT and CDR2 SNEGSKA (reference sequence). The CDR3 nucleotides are TGCAGTGCTCCGGCGGCGGATGGCTACACCTTC. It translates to CSAPAADGYTF.